This record looks at one T cell receptor (beta chain) sequence and its context. Its target is not known. The protocol was immunoSEQ multiplex PCR, while the TCRdb copy is restricted to in-frame clones and leaves out a portion. Of some 580,000 clones listed, roughly 97% are singletons. The CDR3 totals 13 residues. Germline V CDR1 and CDR2: MNHNY, SVGAGI (reference sequence). The V end lost 2 bases, the J end lost 14 bases, and 18 bases lay between the germline ends. The data are from a study of shared clonotypes between healthy human individuals. Study-level findings and limits: Investigators expected sequencing depth to affect clonotype sharing among donors.

This receptor was identified in a woman in her twenties or thirties in good health. The sample comprised naive CD4+ T cells sorted from blood. Subset defined: CD45RA+ positively selected. This rearrangement joins TRBV6-6 to TRBJ1-2, with D maybe TRBD1 (6 bases). The CDR3 region is CASSYPLITGLTF. CDR3 coding DNA: TGTGCCAGCAGTTACCCGCTAATTACAGGGTTAACCTTC.